The next 14 T cell receptor beta chains were all read from a single sample in a study of T cell repertoires in cytomegalovirus infection. Antigens for these TCRs are unknown. TCRdb re-analysed the reads in MiXCR, keeping a single row per CDR3 protein. The table records about 47,000 distinct CDR3 sequences, less than 20% of them present only once. Sample: CD8+ T cells from cultured PBMCs, taken from culture after CMV antigen stimulation. These receptors were taken from a human donor in good health (CMV status not recorded). Some clones in this sample may be carry-over from other donors' samples.

The genes are TRBV11-2 and TRBJ2-5; D tentatively fits TRBD1 or TRBD2 (6 bases each). CDR3 length equals 15 residues. V dropped 4 bases and J dropped 5 bases, with 17 bases sitting between them. Germline V gene data show CDR1 as SGHAT and CDR2 as FQNNGV. The CDR3 sequence: CASSSDIGGRETQYF. Written as DNA, the CDR3 is TGTGCCAGCAGCTCGGATATCGGGGGCCGGGAGACCCAGTACTTC.

The chain combines TRBV10-3 with TRBJ2-1, with D uncertain. This CDR3 region has 14 residues. The V gene's germline CDR1 is ENHRY and CDR2 SYGVKD. V was pared by 3 bases and J by 0 bases, with 6 bases between. CDR3 coding DNA: TGTGCCATCAGTGACGTCAGCTCCTACAATGAGCAGTTCTTC. Translated: CAISDVSSYNEQFF.

This clonotype was detected a few times. The chain joins TRBV11-2 to TRBJ2-3; D remains ambiguous. This CDR3 is 15 amino acids long. V was pared by 1 base and J by 5 bases, with 13 bases between. Germline V CDR1 and CDR2: SGHAT, FQNNGV. The CDR3 DNA reads TGTGCCAGCAGCTTAGGTGCCTATCCCCAAGATACGCAGTATTTT. This gives the protein CASSLGAYPQDTQYF.

This clonotype was found a few times. V is TRBV30 and J is TRBJ1-2, with TRBD1 as a possible D gene (5 bases). CDR1 and CDR2 from the germline V gene are GTSNPN and SVGIG (reference sequence). The V end lost 3 bases, the J end lost 0 bases, and 8 bases lay between the germline ends. The CDR3 length is 13 residues. CDR3 DNA: TGTGCCTGGAGCGGGGCAGCTAACTATGGCTACACCTTC. Translating gives CAWSGAANYGYTF.

This clonotype has just a few counts. The chain joins TRBV7-6 to TRBJ2-7; 11 bases are shared with TRBD2. The CDR3 covers 17 residues. CDR1 is SGHVS and CDR2 is FNYEAQ in the germline V gene. With V trimmed by 5 bases and J by 7 bases, 16 bases remained unmatched. The chain's CDR3 is CASSRVRGLAEKGEQYF. In nucleotides, the CDR3 is TGTGCCAGCAGCCGAGTCCGGGGACTAGCGGAGAAGGGGGAGCAGTACTTC.

This clonotype was counted once. V and J are TRBV13 and TRBJ2-3, with D unclear. V lost 5 bases, J lost 2 bases, and 11 bases lay in between. This CDR3 is 14 amino acids long. Germline lookup yields CDR1 PRHDT and CDR2 FYEKMQ (reference sequence). CDR3 nucleotides: TGTGCCAGCAGCACCCCGGGTTTCACAGATACGCAGTATTTT. Residues: CASSTPGFTDTQYF.

There are a few counts of this clonotype. The genes are TRBV12-5 and TRBJ2-2, with D hard to call. CDR1 and CDR2 (germline): LGHNT, FRNRAP. Trimming shortened V by 5 bases and J by 0 bases, and 13 bases separated the two germline ends. The CDR3 is made up of 16 amino acids. CDR3 DNA: TGTGCTAGTGGTCCCCGACTGAATACGAACACCGGGGAGCTGTTTTTT. As protein: CASGPRLNTNTGELFF.

This sequence joins TRBV6-1 and TRBJ1-1; D is ambiguous. Deletions cut 2 bases from V and 3 bases from J, with 16 bases between. This CDR3 is 16 amino acids long. Germline V lookup: CDR1 MNHNS, CDR2 SASEGT. This CDR3 reads CASSERMVSLYTEAFF. CDR3 bases: TGTGCCAGCAGTGAAAGGATGGTTTCCCTCTACACTGAAGCTTTCTTT.

This clonotype was counted a few times. The gene calls are TRBV4-1 and TRBJ1-2; TRBD1 matches 7 bases. Trimming at V came to 1 base and at J to 4 bases, leaving 6 bases not matched to a gene. Germline CDR1 reads MGHRA; CDR2 reads YSYEKL. This CDR3 has 15 residues. The DNA of the CDR3 is TGCGCCAGCAGCCAAGGACAGGGAGGTTTCTATGGCTACACCTTC. This codes for CASSQGQGGFYGYTF.

The rearrangement joins TRBV20-1 to TRBJ1-6; D unresolved. CDR3 length equals 17 residues. V dropped 0 bases and J dropped 0 bases, with 12 bases sitting between them. Per the germline V gene, CDR1 is DFQATT and CDR2 is SNEGSKA (reference sequence). Here the CDR3 DNA reads TGCAGTGCTAGAGATCGGGCAGTAAGCTCCTATAATTCACCCCTCCACTTT. This translates into CSARDRAVSSYNSPLHF.

V and J are TRBV7-9 and TRBJ1-5; no definite D call. V was pared by 3 bases and J by 1 base, with 7 bases between. The CDR3 is made up of 14 amino acids. Germline values: CDR1 SEHNR, CDR2 FQNEAQ (reference sequence). CDR3 coding DNA: TGTGCCAGCAGCTTGACCGGGAGCAATCAGCCCCAGCATTTT. It is translated as CASSLTGSNQPQHF.

V and J are TRBV7-9 and TRBJ2-3; D is uncertain. The CDR3 has 14 residues. From germline, CDR1 is SEHNR and CDR2 FQNEAQ (reference sequence). With 1 base removed from V and 0 bases from J, the gap between germline ends came to 5 bases. The CDR3 sequence is CASSLGPSTDTQYF. CDR3 DNA sequence: TGTGCCAGCAGCTTAGGACCCAGCACAGATACGCAGTATTTT. The full variable domain, in which reference TRBV7-9 and TRBJ2-3 provide the parts outside the CDR3, is DTGVSQNPRHKITKRGQNVTFRCDPISEHNRLYWYRQTLGQGPEFLTYFQNEAQLEKSRLLSDRFSAERPKGSFSTLEIQRTEQGDSAMYLCASSLGPSTDTQYFGPGTRLTVL.

This sequence joins TRBV14 and TRBJ1-3; D call uncertain. This CDR3 spans 19 amino acids. Trimming shortened V by 0 bases and J by 0 bases, and 18 bases separated the two germline ends. Per the germline V gene, CDR1 is SGHDN and CDR2 is FVKESK. CDR3 sequence (DNA): TGTGCCAGCAGCCAAGATCAGCTGGGCTGGCCTCACTCTGGAAACACCATATATTTT. It is translated as CASSQDQLGWPHSGNTIYF.

The gene calls are TRBV7-2 and TRBJ1-2, with 7 nucleotides matching TRBD1. The CDR3 runs 18 residues. V was pared by 0 bases and J by 5 bases, with 15 bases of the junction left unmatched. CDR1 and CDR2 from the germline V gene are SGHTA and FQGNSA. For the CDR3, the DNA is TGTGCCAGCAGCTTAGCCGGAGGGGCAGGGGGTCGCCTTTATGGCTACACCTTC. Translation: CASSLAGGAGGRLYGYTF.